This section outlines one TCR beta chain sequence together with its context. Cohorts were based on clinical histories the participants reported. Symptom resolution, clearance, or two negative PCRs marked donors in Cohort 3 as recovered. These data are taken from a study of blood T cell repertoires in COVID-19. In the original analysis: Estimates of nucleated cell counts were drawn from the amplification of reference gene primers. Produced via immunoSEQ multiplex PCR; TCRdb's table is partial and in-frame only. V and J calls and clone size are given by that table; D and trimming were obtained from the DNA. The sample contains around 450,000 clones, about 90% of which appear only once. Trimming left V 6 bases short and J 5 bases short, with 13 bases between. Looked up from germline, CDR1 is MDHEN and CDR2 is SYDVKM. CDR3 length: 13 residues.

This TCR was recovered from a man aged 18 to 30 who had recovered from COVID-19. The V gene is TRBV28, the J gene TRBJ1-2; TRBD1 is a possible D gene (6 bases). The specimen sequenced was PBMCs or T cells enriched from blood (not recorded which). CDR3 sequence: CASRPQGLYGYTF. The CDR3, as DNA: TGTGCCAGCAGACCACAGGGTTTGTATGGCTACACCTTC.